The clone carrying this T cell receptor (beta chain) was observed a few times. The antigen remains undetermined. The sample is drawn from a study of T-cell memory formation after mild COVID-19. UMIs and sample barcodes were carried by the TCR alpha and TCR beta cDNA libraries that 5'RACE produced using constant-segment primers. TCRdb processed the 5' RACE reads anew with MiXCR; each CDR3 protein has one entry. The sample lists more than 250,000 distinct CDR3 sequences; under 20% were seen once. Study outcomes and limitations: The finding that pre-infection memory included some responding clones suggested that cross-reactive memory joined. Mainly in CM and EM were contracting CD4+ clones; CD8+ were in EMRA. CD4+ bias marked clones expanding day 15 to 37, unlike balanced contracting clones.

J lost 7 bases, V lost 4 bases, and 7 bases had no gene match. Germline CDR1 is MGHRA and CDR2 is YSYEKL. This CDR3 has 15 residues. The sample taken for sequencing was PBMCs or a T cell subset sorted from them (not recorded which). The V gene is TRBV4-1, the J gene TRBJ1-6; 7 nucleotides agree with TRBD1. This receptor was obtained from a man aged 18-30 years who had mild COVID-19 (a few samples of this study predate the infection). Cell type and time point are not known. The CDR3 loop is CASSLEGARNSPLHF. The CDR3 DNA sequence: TGCGCCAGCAGCCTCGAGGGGGCCCGCAATTCACCCCTCCACTTT.